This T cell receptor (beta chain) stems from a study of T cell repertoires in cytomegalovirus infection. Whole-study results and caveats: CMV carriers with the relevant HLA were identified by cumulative public TCR beta family frequency.

A single record per CDR3 protein comes from TCRdb applying MiXCR to the reads. The sample records about 360,000 distinct CDR3 sequences, approximately 18% being singletons. This clonotype was counted many times. Antigen unknown. The conserved phenylalanine or tryptophan is not found at the CDR3 terminus, so this likely reflects a read error. Because the CDR3's place on the DNA is in doubt, the DNA is left out and the CDR3 is given as listed by TCRdb. CDR1 is SGHTA and CDR2 is FQGNSA in the germline V gene. The CDR3 length equals 11 residues, ends included. Source material: PBMCs. The V and J genes are TRBV7-2 and TRBJ2-7; the table's D call TRBD1 went unverified against the DNA. The clonotype originates from a human donor in good health (CMV status not recorded). Some clones in this sample may be carry-over from other donors' samples. The CDR3 sequence: CASSLRGVAVI.